Listed below are T cell receptor beta chains from one sample, sequenced in a study of shared clonotypes between healthy human individuals. TCRdb's copy holds only in-frame clones and misses some; the assay was immunoSEQ multiplex PCR. The repertoire consists of about 2,200,000 clones, with under 95% occurring once and the leading ten covering roughly 1.7%. Sequencing used naive CD8+ T cells from PBMCs. The receptors originated from a man younger than 30 in good health. Some clones in this sample may be carry-over from other donors' samples. The CDR3 runs from the conserved cysteine through the conserved F or W. Fields, in order: D gene, J gene, V gene, CDR3 protein, CDR3 DNA. A D gene is named only where the DNA matches it firmly.

d_gene: TRBD1; j_gene: TRBJ2-7; v_gene: TRBV15; CDR3aa: CATSRDCGGLGQGMWDEDEQYF; CDR3nt: TGTGCCACCAGCAGAGATTGTGGAGGATTGGGACAGGGAATGTGGGACGAGGACGAGCAGTACTTC
d_gene: NA; j_gene: TRBJ2-5; v_gene: TRBV11-2; CDR3aa: CASSLGEDRRGYQETQYF; CDR3nt: TGTGCCAGCAGCTTAGGGGAAGATCGTCGGGGGTACCAAGAGACCCAGTACTTC
d_gene: TRBD1; j_gene: TRBJ1-1; v_gene: TRBV4-1; CDR3aa: CASSPRQGAGTEAFF; CDR3nt: TGCGCCAGCAGCCCCCGCCAGGGGGCTGGCACTGAAGCTTTCTTT
d_gene: NA; j_gene: TRBJ1-6; v_gene: TRBV7-9; CDR3aa: CASSELGTAGSTPLHF; CDR3nt: TGTGCCAGCAGCGAACTGGGCACGGCGGGGTCGACACCCCTCCACTTT
d_gene: NA; j_gene: TRBJ2-7; v_gene: TRBV28; CDR3aa: CASAPPRPLHEQYF; CDR3nt: TGTGCCAGCGCCCCTCCGAGGCCCCTACACGAGCAGTACTTC
d_gene: NA; j_gene: TRBJ1-4; v_gene: TRBV11-2; CDR3aa: CASSLTRGWGEKLFF; CDR3nt: TGTGCCAGCAGCCTAACAAGGGGCTGGGGTGAAAAACTGTTTTTT
d_gene: TRBD2; j_gene: TRBJ2-1; v_gene: TRBV4-1; CDR3aa: CASSQDPPGLAYNEQFF; CDR3nt: TGCGCCAGCAGCCAAGATCCGCCGGGACTAGCGTATAATGAGCAGTTCTTC
d_gene: TRBD2; j_gene: TRBJ2-1; v_gene: TRBV28; CDR3aa: CASRPGAGVSEQFF; CDR3nt: TGTGCCAGCAGGCCTGGGGCGGGAGTCAGTGAGCAGTTCTTC
d_gene: NA; j_gene: TRBJ2-7; v_gene: TRBV23-1; CDR3aa: CASSQSLKGRGYEQYF; CDR3nt: TGCGCCAGCAGTCAATCTCTTAAGGGAAGGGGGTACGAGCAGTACTTC
d_gene: NA; j_gene: TRBJ2-7; v_gene: TRBV27; CDR3aa: CASSYSAGGYEQYF; CDR3nt: TGTGCCAGCAGTTACTCCGCCGGGGGCTACGAGCAGTACTTC
d_gene: TRBD2; j_gene: TRBJ2-1; v_gene: TRBV7-6; CDR3aa: CASSERPGLAVTNEQFF; CDR3nt: TGTGCCAGCAGCGAACGCCCGGGACTAGCGGTAACCAATGAGCAGTTCTTC